The 14 T cell receptor beta chains below come from one sample, sequenced in a study of cytomegalovirus exposure and HLA in healthy donors (dated by TCRdb to about 2017). Receptors were amplified or captured by the immunoSEQ multiplex PCR assay. For the multiplex PCR, a mixture combining 60 forward primers for TCR Vbeta segments and 13 reverse primers for TCR Jbeta segments was used. TCRdb provides this immuneACCESS table in a form limited to in-frame rearrangements. Some clones are lacking; in checked studies, under half of them reflect an unresolved V gene, and why the rest are absent is not known. This sample holds 90,000 to 120,000 clones; more than 65% were observed only once. The ten largest make up approximately 3.6% of the sample. The source material was PBMCs. These TCRs come from a woman in her forties or fifties in good health and CMV-seropositive.

This chain links TRBV2 with TRBJ2-7, with 8 bases aligning to TRBD1. The CDR3 totals 14 residues. In germline, CDR1 is SNHLY, CDR2 FYNNEI. V trimming: 6 bases; J trimming: 3 bases; junction bases outside the gene matches: 7. Here the CDR3 reads CASRMDREIYEQYF. The CDR3 DNA is TGTGCCAGCAGAATGGACAGGGAGATCTACGAGCAGTACTTC.

The chain recombines TRBV5-1 with TRBJ2-7, with 7 bases identical to TRBD2. Germline CDR1 and CDR2: SGHRS and YFSETQ. The CDR3 is made up of 16 amino acids. Losses at the gene ends were 4 bases for V and 0 bases for J; bases not matched to a gene: 10. CDR3 region: CASSKDTSASSYEQYF. The DNA for the CDR3 is TGCGCCAGCAGCAAGGATACTAGCGCTAGCTCCTACGAGCAGTACTTC.

The V gene is TRBV5-6, the J gene TRBJ1-2; possibly TRBD1 for D (6 bases). The CDR3 runs to 15 residues. The ends were cut back, 3 bases at V and 3 bases at J, with 15 bases in the middle. Per the germline V gene, CDR1 is SGHDT and CDR2 is YYEEEE. The CDR3 here is CASSSLAGADYGYTF. The CDR3 region has the DNA TGTGCCAGCAGCTCCTTGGCAGGGGCGGACTATGGCTACACCTTC.

In this sample, this clone turned up a few times. The V and J genes are TRBV20-1 and TRBJ1-1; D uncertain. The CDR3 runs to 11 residues. V was trimmed by 5 bases and J by 9 bases, leaving 13 bases between them. Germline V lookup: CDR1 DFQATT, CDR2 SNEGSKA (reference sequence). This CDR3 reads CSAPVSYQAFF. CDR3 DNA: TGCAGTGCTCCCGTCAGTTATCAAGCTTTCTTT.

The CDR3 is CASSLDTGMNTEAFF. The CDR3 DNA is TGCGCCAGCAGCTTGGATACGGGGATGAACACTGAAGCTTTCTTT. The chain couples TRBV5-1 to TRBJ1-1, with no clear D. Trimming took off 0 bases at V and 0 bases at J, with 9 bases between the two ends. Germline V gene sequence: CDR1 SGHRS, CDR2 YFSETQ. The CDR3 has 15 amino acids.

Details on this clone: The same CDR3 arises from other DNA sequences in this sample as well. This chain uses TRBV19 with TRBJ2-7; 12 bases agree with TRBD1. CDR3 size: 15 residues. Germline V gene sequence: CDR1 LNHDA, CDR2 SQIVND (reference sequence). Trimming removed 7 bases from V and 7 bases from J; junction bases left unmatched: 11. The chain's CDR3 is CASNQPGQGAGEQYF. The CDR3 DNA reads as TGTGCCAGTAATCAACCGGGACAGGGGGCAGGAGAGCAGTACTTC.

CDR3 DNA sequence: TGCAGTGCTGGACTCTTCAATGAGCAGTTCTTC. The encoded protein is CSAGLFNEQFF. The chain combines TRBV20-1 with TRBJ2-1; D perhaps matches TRBD2 (5 bases). This CDR3 comprises 11 residues. The germline gives CDR1 DFQATT, CDR2 SNEGSKA (reference sequence). V lost 5 bases, J lost 6 bases, and 8 bases lay in between.

The rearrangement uses TRBV6-5 and TRBJ1-1, with 11 bases that match TRBD1. Per the germline V gene, CDR1 is MNHEY and CDR2 is SVGAGI. The CDR3 extends over 15 amino acids. The ends lost 6 bases at V and 5 bases at J; junction bases unmatched: 8. The CDR3 here is CASSWGTGGMTEAFF. The CDR3 coding sequence is TGTGCCAGCAGCTGGGGGACAGGGGGGATGACTGAAGCTTTCTTT.

The chain has TRBV18 and TRBJ1-5; D unclear. Germline assignment: CDR1 KGHSH and CDR2 LQKENI. The CDR3 consists of 13 residues. The germline V and J ends were trimmed by 6 bases and 4 bases, with 10 bases remaining between them. Here the CDR3 DNA reads TGTGCCAGCTCCCATGACAAAAATCAGCCCCAGCATTTT. This codes for CASSHDKNQPQHF.

This clone was seen only a few times. This chain connects TRBV18 to TRBJ2-1; TRBD2 agrees at 9 bases. The V and J ends lost 3 bases and 4 bases, in that order; junction bases with no gene match: 4. Germline CDR1 and CDR2: KGHSH and LQKENI. The CDR3 loop spans 15 amino acids. The CDR3 protein is CASSPPGLAYNEQFF. The CDR3 bases are TGTGCCAGCTCACCGCCGGGACTAGCTTACAATGAGCAGTTCTTC. Looking up the rest from reference TRBV18 and TRBJ2-1 gives the full variable domain: NAGVMQNPRHLVRRRGQEARLRCSPMKGHSHVYWYRQLPEEGLKFMVYLQKENIIDESGMPKERFSAEFPKEGPSILRIQQVVRGDSAAYFCASSPPGLAYNEQFFGPGTRLTVL.

Only one count was recorded for this clone. The chain carries TRBV19 and TRBJ2-1; 11 bases fit TRBD2. The length of the CDR3 is 15 residues. Trimming took 3 bases from V and 10 from J; bases not matched to a gene: 8. The germline gives CDR1 LNHDA, CDR2 SQIVND (reference sequence). In DNA form, the CDR3 reads TGTGCCAGTAGTATCTTACTAGCGGGAGAGCCGGAGCAGTTCTTC. This gives the protein CASSILLAGEPEQFF.

V is TRBV19 and J is TRBJ1-1, with D possibly being TRBD1 (6 bases). This CDR3 is 13 amino acids long. V gave up 6 bases and J gave up 10 bases, with 18 bases separating them. Germline CDR1 and CDR2: LNHDA and SQIVND (reference sequence). CDR3 protein: CASSRDRPGRAFF. The CDR3 region has the DNA TGTGCCAGTAGCCGAGACAGGCCCGGCCGAGCTTTCTTT. The complete variable domain, with remaining parts taken from reference TRBV19 and TRBJ1-1, reads DGGITQSPKYLFRKEGQNVTLSCEQNLNHDAMYWYRQDPGQGLRLIYYSQIVNDFQKGDIAEGYSVSREKKESFPLTVTSAQKNPTAFYLCASSRDRPGRAFFGQGTRLTVV.

This clone has more than one count but fewer than ten. This chain joins TRBV6-5 and TRBJ1-1; the match to TRBD1 covers 7 bases. Losses at the gene ends were 4 bases for V and 6 bases for J; bases not matched to a gene: 14. CDR1 and CDR2 from the germline V gene are MNHEY and SVGAGI. The CDR3 contains 16 residues. CDR3 protein: CASSSGLVGQIPEAFF. For the CDR3, the DNA is TGTGCCAGCAGTTCTGGGTTGGTGGGACAGATCCCTGAAGCTTTCTTT.

The rearrangement links TRBV9 to TRBJ1-6; TRBD1 agrees at 7 bases. Trimming cost V 2 bases and J 8 bases; bases outside gene matches: 10. The germline CDR1 and CDR2 sequences are SGDLS and YYNGEE. The CDR3 is 16 amino acids. CDR3 nucleotides: TGTGCCAGCAGCGTGGGACAGCGGGTTTCGGATTCACCCCTCCACTTT. This encodes CASSVGQRVSDSPLHF. The variable domain in full, completed from reference TRBV9 and TRBJ1-6, reads DSGVTQTPKHLITATGQRVTLRCSPRSGDLSVYWYQQSLDQGLQFLIQYYNGEERAKGNILERFSAQQFPDLHSELNLSSLELGDSALYFCASSVGQRVSDSPLHFGNGTRLTVT.